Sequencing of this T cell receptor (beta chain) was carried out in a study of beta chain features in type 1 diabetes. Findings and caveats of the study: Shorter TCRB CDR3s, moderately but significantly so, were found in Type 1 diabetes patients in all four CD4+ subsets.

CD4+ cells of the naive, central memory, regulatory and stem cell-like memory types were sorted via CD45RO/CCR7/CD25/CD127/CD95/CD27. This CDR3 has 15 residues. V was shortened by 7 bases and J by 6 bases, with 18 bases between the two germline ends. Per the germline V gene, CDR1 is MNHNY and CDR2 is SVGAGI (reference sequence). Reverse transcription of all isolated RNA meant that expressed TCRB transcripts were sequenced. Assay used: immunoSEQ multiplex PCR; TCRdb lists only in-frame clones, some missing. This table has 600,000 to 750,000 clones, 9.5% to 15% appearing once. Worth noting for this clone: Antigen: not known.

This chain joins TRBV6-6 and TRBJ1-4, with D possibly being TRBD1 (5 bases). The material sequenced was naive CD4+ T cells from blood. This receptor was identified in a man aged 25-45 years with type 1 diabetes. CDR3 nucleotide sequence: TGTGCCAGCACCTACCGGCCAGGGTTGGATGAAAAACTGTTTTTT. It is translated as CASTYRPGLDEKLFF.